Below, 22 T cell receptor beta chains from the same sample are listed, as sequenced in a study of blood T cell repertoires in COVID-19. The table came from immunoSEQ multiplex PCR; TCRdb's copy has only in-frame clones and leaves some out. This sample has roughly 410,000 clones, with approximately 87% found just once. The material sequenced was peripheral blood. All receptors come from a woman aged 60-75 years with COVID-19, enrolled during active disease.

This sequence joins TRBV2 and TRBJ1-6; D is unresolved. Per the germline V gene, CDR1 is SNHLY and CDR2 is FYNNEI. V was trimmed by 2 bases and J by 7 bases, leaving 12 bases between them. This CDR3 spans 15 amino acids. Here the CDR3 reads CASSEIKGRNSPLHF. The CDR3, as DNA: TGTGCCAGCAGTGAAATAAAAGGGAGGAATTCACCCCTCCACTTT.

This clone was detected only once. The V gene is TRBV28, the J gene TRBJ1-2; 10 nucleotides line up with TRBD1. This CDR3 is 15 amino acids long. V was clipped by 3 bases and J by 3 bases; unmatched bases: 4. Germline assignment: CDR1 MDHEN and CDR2 SYDVKM. In DNA form, the CDR3 reads TGTGCCAGCAGTTTGGGGGGACAGGGGCACTATGGCTACACCTTC. It specifies CASSLGGQGHYGYTF.

The V gene is TRBV2, the J gene TRBJ2-3; 7 nucleotides agree with TRBD1. Germline-derived CDR1 and CDR2 are SNHLY and FYNNEI. J was trimmed by 6 bases and V by 3 bases; bases with no gene match: 6. The CDR3 is made up of 14 amino acids. The CDR3 here is CASSDATGWDTQYF. In nucleotides, the CDR3 is TGTGCCAGCAGTGATGCGACAGGGTGGGATACGCAGTATTTT.

The chain carries TRBV24-1 and TRBJ2-1; D gene ambiguous. Between the trimmed V and J ends, which lost 4 bases and 7 bases, there was a span of 10 bases. Per the germline V gene, CDR1 is KGHDR and CDR2 is SFDVKD. There are 13 residues in the CDR3. In DNA form, the CDR3 reads TGTGCCACCAGTGACAATACAGAAAATGAGCAGTTCTTC. This codes for CATSDNTENEQFF.

A single count supports this clone. The gene calls are TRBV27 and TRBJ1-5, with no clear D. The CDR3 contains 16 residues. V gave up 10 bases and J gave up 1 base, with 20 bases separating them. The germline V gene has CDR1 MNHEY and CDR2 SMNVEV (reference sequence). CDR3 sequence reads: CATMADSYWSNQPQHF. CDR3 sequence (DNA): TGTGCCACTATGGCCGACTCGTACTGGAGCAATCAGCCCCAGCATTTT.

The chain is built from TRBV5-1 and TRBJ1-1, with D perhaps matching TRBD1 (6 bases). Germline V gene lookup returns CDR1 SGHRS and CDR2 YFSETQ. Trimming pared 4 bases from V and 3 bases from J, leaving 16 bases between. The CDR3 runs 15 residues. The CDR3 region is CASSAPTGGYTEAFF. In nucleotides, the CDR3 is TGCGCCAGCAGCGCGCCGACAGGAGGCTACACTGAAGCTTTCTTT.

This chain connects TRBV5-1 to TRBJ1-1, with unresolved D. V shed 0 bases and J shed 10 bases, with 16 bases lying between them. This CDR3 spans 14 amino acids. CDR1 SGHRS and CDR2 YFSETQ come from the germline V gene. CDR3 protein: CASSLAGRGSGAFF. CDR3 bases: TGCGCCAGCAGCTTGGCGGGTCGCGGGTCGGGAGCTTTCTTT.

The chain uses TRBV5-6 and TRBJ1-2, with TRBD1 matching 8 bases. J was trimmed by 10 bases and V by 0 bases; bases with no gene match: 11. CDR1 SGHDT and CDR2 YYEEEE come from the germline V gene. The CDR3 extends over 15 amino acids. Written as DNA, the CDR3 is TGTGCCAGCAGCTTGGGGACAGGGTCGGGAATTTACTACACCTTC. Translated, it gives CASSLGTGSGIYYTF.

This clone was detected only once. The chain recombines TRBV2 with TRBJ1-1; 10 positions match TRBD1. Trimming removed 4 bases from V and 5 bases from J; junction bases left unmatched: 4. This CDR3 comprises 14 residues. The germline V gene has CDR1 SNHLY and CDR2 FYNNEI. The CDR3 DNA sequence: TGTGCCAGCAGTGGGGGGACAGGGGTGACTGAAGCTTTCTTT. This translates into CASSGGTGVTEAFF.

The chain has TRBV6-6 and TRBJ2-3, with D uncertain. The germline V and J ends were trimmed by 8 bases and 3 bases, with 12 bases remaining between them. The CDR3 totals 13 residues. The germline CDR1 and CDR2 sequences are MNHNY and SVGAGI (reference sequence). The CDR3 region has the DNA TGTGCCAGCCTGTCACATCCGACAGATACGCAGTATTTT. Its translation: CASLSHPTDTQYF.

This chain uses TRBV19 with TRBJ1-1; D unresolved. Trimming removed 0 bases at V and 1 base at J, with 6 bases between. The CDR3 sequence is 14 residues long. Germline V CDR1 and CDR2: LNHDA, SQIVND (reference sequence). CDR3 in amino acids: CASSIEAGNTEAFF. The CDR3 nucleotides are TGTGCCAGTAGTATAGAGGCTGGGAACACTGAAGCTTTCTTT.

V gene TRBV5-1 combines with J gene TRBJ1-2; 7 positions match TRBD1. Unmatched junction bases numbered 10, after V lost 4 bases and J lost 4 bases. This CDR3 contains 15 residues. Germline CDR1 reads SGHRS; CDR2 reads YFSETQ. The CDR3 here is CASSTSGGRGYGYTF. As DNA, the CDR3 is TGCGCCAGCAGCACCTCAGGGGGACGGGGCTATGGCTACACCTTC.

The CDR3 spells CASRGRGELSYEQYF. As DNA, the CDR3 is TGTGCCAGCAGGGGCAGGGGAGAACTCTCCTACGAGCAGTACTTC. V and J are TRBV28 and TRBJ2-7, with a weak D call TRBD1 (6 bases). The germline CDR1 and CDR2 sequences are MDHEN and SYDVKM. CDR3 size: 15 residues. With 6 bases removed from V and 0 bases from J, the gap between germline ends came to 15 bases. Full variable domain (remainder filled in from reference TRBV28 and TRBJ2-7): DVKVTQSSRYLVKRTGEKVFLECVQDMDHENMFWYRQDPGLGLRLIYFSYDVKMKEKGDIPEGYSVSREKKERFSLILESASTNQTSMYLCASRGRGELSYEQYFGPGTRLTVT.

This chain joins TRBV19 and TRBJ1-2; D is perhaps TRBD1 (5 bases). Trimming left V 8 bases short and J 2 bases short, with 12 bases between. Germline lookup yields CDR1 LNHDA and CDR2 SQIVND (reference sequence). The CDR3 has 13 amino acids. The CDR3 bases are TGTGCCAGTTACGGGGGATCCAACTATGGCTACACCTTC. The encoded protein is CASYGGSNYGYTF.

The gene calls are TRBV9 and TRBJ1-1; tentatively, D is TRBD1 (6 bases). In germline, CDR1 is SGDLS, CDR2 YYNGEE. V gave up 6 bases and J gave up 3 bases, with 18 bases separating them. CDR3 length: 15 residues. CDR3 protein: CASNIWGEGDTEAFF. CDR3 coding DNA: TGTGCCAGCAATATTTGGGGCGAGGGGGACACTGAAGCTTTCTTT.

The rearrangement joins TRBV27 to TRBJ1-1; TRBD1 is a possible D gene (5 bases). Germline lookup yields CDR1 MNHEY and CDR2 SMNVEV (reference sequence). The CDR3 sequence is 15 residues long. V lost 6 bases to trimming and J lost 5 bases, with 19 bases between them. In nucleotides, the CDR3 is TGTGCCAGCAGCCTTATTCTCCCAGGGATTACTGAAGCTTTCTTT. Protein: CASSLILPGITEAFF.

This chain joins TRBV6-1 and TRBJ2-3; 11 bases align to TRBD2. CDR1 and CDR2 (germline): MNHNS, SASEGT. V dropped 3 bases and J dropped 3; count of bases not matched to a gene: 2. The CDR3 runs 15 residues. The CDR3 protein is CASSDLAGGTDTQYF. The CDR3 nucleotides are TGTGCCAGCAGTGACCTAGCGGGGGGTACAGATACGCAGTATTTT.

The V call is TRBV15, the J call TRBJ2-7; TRBD1 is a possible D gene (7 bases). The CDR3 is 16 residues long. Germline V lookup: CDR1 LNHNV, CDR2 YYDKDF (reference sequence). V was trimmed by 1 base and J by 7 bases, leaving 20 bases between them. Here the CDR3 DNA reads TGTGCCACCAGCAGAGTACGACGAGAGACAGGGAGGGAGCAGTACTTC. The encoded protein is CATSRVRRETGREQYF.

This clone was seen once. This chain joins TRBV18 and TRBJ2-6; D unresolved. The CDR3 extends over 17 amino acids. V lost 2 bases, J lost 2 bases, and 13 bases lay in between. Germline values: CDR1 KGHSH, CDR2 LQKENI. The CDR3 region is CASSPTPPLTGANVLTF. CDR3 nucleotide sequence: TGTGCCAGCTCACCAACGCCGCCTCTAACTGGGGCCAACGTCCTGACTTTC.

The V gene is TRBV6-2 or TRBV6-3, the J gene TRBJ2-3; maybe TRBD2 (5 bases). CDR1 is MNHEY and CDR2 is SVGEGT in the germline V gene. V lost 0 bases and J lost 2, with 6 bases in between. The length of the CDR3 is 14 residues. Written as DNA, the CDR3 is TGTGCCAGCAGTTACTCGCTAGCCACAGATACGCAGTATTTT. This sequence encodes CASSYSLATDTQYF.

The count of this clone is one. The chain is built from TRBV4-2 and TRBJ1-2; TRBD1 is a possible D gene (6 bases). The V gene lost 2 bases and the J gene lost 4 bases, with 20 bases spanning the gap. This CDR3 has 17 amino acids. Per the germline V gene, CDR1 is LGHNA and CDR2 is YNFKEQ. The CDR3 loop reads CASSQPDRQDFGYGYTF. CDR3 DNA sequence: TGTGCCAGCAGCCAACCCGACAGGCAGGATTTCGGCTATGGCTACACCTTC.

In nucleotides, the CDR3 is TGTGCCAGCAGCCCGGGACACGGAAGCAATCAGCCCCAGCATTTT. This gives the protein CASSPGHGSNQPQHF. The chain recombines TRBV6-5 with TRBJ1-5; D may be TRBD1 (6 bases). Trimming left V 6 bases short and J 1 base short, with 13 bases between. The CDR3 is made up of 15 amino acids. CDR1 and CDR2 from the germline V gene are MNHEY and SVGAGI.